The present T cell receptor (beta chain) was sequenced within a study of T cell responses to AZD1222 COVID-19 vaccine. General study results and limits: Across spike, vaccine-associated CD4 TCRs were found, dominant at 160-218 and 743-854. It should be noted that donors were predominantly white British and more often female, and clonal diversity was possibly underestimated.

Using immunoSEQ multiplex PCR, the repertoire was profiled, and TCRdb retains in-frame clones only, with some absent. In the table there are over 90,000 clones, 70% to 90% of which are singletons. There are 17 residues in the CDR3. Germline CDR1 and CDR2: MNHEY and SMNVEV (reference sequence). V shed 6 bases and J shed 5 bases, with 23 bases lying between them. A note on this clone: No antigen is known for it.

Specimen: peripheral blood, collected 28 days after the second AZD1222 dose. V and J are TRBV27 and TRBJ2-1; D perhaps matches TRBD2 (6 bases). The receptor was isolated from an adult who received the AZD1222 COVID-19 vaccine. CDR3 bases: TGTGCCAGCAGCCCAACCCCGAGACTAGGGACGCACAATGAGCAGTTCTTC. Its protein is CASSPTPRLGTHNEQFF.